This passage covers 10 T cell receptor beta chains from one sample sequenced in a study of shared clonotypes between healthy human individuals. Produced via immunoSEQ multiplex PCR; TCRdb's table is partial and in-frame only. The sample lists 2 million to 2.5 million clones, under 95% occurring once. The sequencing sample was made of naive CD4+ T cells from PBMCs. The subset is: CD45RA+ positively selected. The receptor source for this set is a man aged 18 to 35 in good health. Some clones in this sample may be carry-over from other donors' samples.

The chain employs TRBV10-3 and TRBJ2-5; 11 bases match TRBD2. V dropped 10 bases and J dropped 5; count of bases not matched to a gene: 9. This CDR3 contains 14 residues. CDR1 ENHRY and CDR2 SYGVKD come from the germline V gene. In DNA form, the CDR3 reads TGTGCCACGAGAGGGACTAGCGGATCGGAGACCCAGTACTTC. Protein sequence: CATRGTSGSETQYF.

This clone has just a few counts. This chain uses TRBV6-4 with TRBJ1-1, with a possible D match to TRBD1 (6 bases). This CDR3 spans 13 amino acids. From germline, CDR1 is MRHNA and CDR2 SNTAGT. The V end lost 6 bases, the J end lost 1 base, and 9 bases lay between the germline ends. Here the CDR3 DNA reads TGTGCCAGCAGACGACAGGAGAACACTGAAGCTTTCTTT. Amino acids: CASRRQENTEAFF.

The chain uses TRBV11-2 and TRBJ2-7; TRBD1 aligns across 8 bases. V dropped 4 bases and J dropped 7; count of bases not matched to a gene: 18. Per the germline V gene, CDR1 is SGHAT and CDR2 is FQNNGV. CDR3 length: 17 residues. CDR3: CASSSHRWGQAVVEQYF. The DNA of the CDR3 is TGTGCCAGCAGCTCGCACCGCTGGGGACAGGCCGTTGTGGAGCAGTACTTC.

This clone came up once. The chain uses TRBV7-2 and TRBJ2-4; TRBD1 matches 7 bases. CDR3 length equals 17 residues. V lost 3 bases to trimming and J lost 0 bases; unmatched junction nucleotides: 8. Germline V lookup: CDR1 SGHTA, CDR2 FQGNSA. The CDR3, as DNA: TGTGCCAGCAGCTTTGTCCGGGACAGAGTAGCCAAAAACATTCAGTACTTC. It translates to CASSFVRDRVAKNIQYF.

This clone was seen once. This same CDR3 is encoded by further DNA sequences in the sample. V is TRBV5-1 and J is TRBJ1-2; D is ambiguous. Per germline, CDR1 SGHRS and CDR2 YFSETQ. The CDR3 covers 15 residues. The V end was cut by 0 bases, the J end by 0 bases, with 9 bases between. CDR3: CASSLAPGPNYGYTF. The CDR3 bases are TGCGCCAGCAGCTTGGCCCCAGGTCCTAACTATGGCTACACCTTC.

The chain is built from TRBV4-3 and TRBJ2-1, with a weak D call TRBD1 (6 bases). Germline V CDR1 and CDR2: LGHNA, YSLEER. Trimming took 0 bases from V and 4 from J, leaving 7 bases between them. CDR3 length: 14 amino acids. In nucleotides, the CDR3 is TGCGCCAGCAGCCAAGAAACAGGGTACAATGAGCAGTTCTTC. Translated, it gives CASSQETGYNEQFF.

This clone was recorded only once. The rearrangement links TRBV4-1 to TRBJ2-7; D is unresolved. The CDR3 runs to 15 residues. V was trimmed by 0 bases and J by 0 bases, leaving 9 bases between them. Germline lookup yields CDR1 MGHRA and CDR2 YSYEKL. This CDR3 reads CASSQDRTSSYEQYF. The CDR3 coding sequence is TGCGCCAGCAGCCAAGACAGGACCAGCTCCTACGAGCAGTACTTC.

V is TRBV29-1 and J is TRBJ2-6; a weak D match, TRBD2 (7 bases). Trimming took 3 bases from V and 0 from J, leaving 18 bases between them. The CDR3 has 18 residues. CDR1 is SQVTM, CDR2 ANQGSEA, per germline. The CDR3 protein is CSVEGAGGRDSGANVLTF. In nucleotides, the CDR3 is TGCAGCGTTGAGGGGGCCGGTGGGAGGGACTCTGGGGCCAACGTCCTGACTTTC.

V and J are TRBV28 and TRBJ2-7; D is unclear. Germline V gene sequence: CDR1 MDHEN, CDR2 SYDVKM. The V end lost 6 bases, the J end lost 2 bases, and 14 bases lay between the germline ends. This CDR3 has 14 residues. CDR3 protein: CASSDPPAPYEQYF. The CDR3 DNA sequence: TGTGCCAGCAGCGACCCCCCTGCCCCCTACGAGCAGTACTTC.

The rearrangement joins TRBV7-9 to TRBJ2-5, with 9 positions matching TRBD1. V lost 4 bases and J lost 1; bases outside the gene matches: 7. The CDR3 spans 16 residues. The germline CDR1 and CDR2 sequences are SEHNR and FQNEAQ (reference sequence). DNA of the CDR3: TGTGCCAGCAGCTCCCGGACAGGGGCGGGCCAAGAGACCCAGTACTTC. Translating gives CASSSRTGAGQETQYF.